Listed below are T cell receptor beta chains from one sample, sequenced in a study of blood T cell repertoires in COVID-19. Generated by immunoSEQ multiplex PCR, the TCRdb table keeps only in-frame clones and is missing some. There are a few hundred thousand clones in the sample; about 86% occur only once, and around 4% lies in the top ten. The sequenced material came from PBMCs or T cells enriched from blood (not recorded which). The receptors stem from a woman between 35 and 50 years old with acute COVID-19. CDR3s include the opening cysteine and the closing phenylalanine or tryptophan. D genes are given only for firm matches. Clone size appears in some rows only: once, few, many, or a class for an expanded clone.

j_call v_call d_call clone_size cdr3_aa cdr3_nt
TRBJ2-1 TRBV4-3 TRBD2 . CASSQGLAGGNNEQFF TGCGCCAGCAGCCAAGGTCTAGCGGGAGGGAACAATGAGCAGTTCTTC
TRBJ2-3 TRBV6-5 TRBD2 . CACRPSGGVDTQYF TGTGCCTGCAGACCTAGCGGGGGGGTAGATACGCAGTATTTT
TRBJ2-5 TRBV5-1 . . CASSLGRGTGETQYF TGCGCCAGCAGCTTGGGACGGGGGACGGGAGAGACCCAGTACTTC
TRBJ1-2 TRBV7-6 . . CASSLGAGAVEGYTF TGTGCCAGCAGCTTAGGGGCAGGGGCAGTGGAGGGCTACACCTTC
TRBJ1-6 TRBV7-2 TRBD1 . CASSKGQGSPLHF TGTGCCAGCAGCAAGGGACAGGGTTCACCCCTCCACTTT
TRBJ1-2 TRBV4-3 TRBD1 . CASSQDLLRQGTGYTF TGCGCCAGCAGCCAAGACCTCCTAAGACAGGGTACTGGCTACACCTTC
TRBJ2-1 TRBV6-1 TRBD2 . CASSVTSGNSYNEQFF TGTGCCAGCAGTGTGACTAGCGGGAATTCCTACAATGAGCAGTTCTTC
TRBJ1-1 TRBV28 TRBD1 . CASSFQIGGQQAFF TGTGCCAGCAGTTTCCAGATCGGGGGACAGCAAGCTTTCTTT
TRBJ1-6 TRBV6-5 . . CASTTFTRGYSPLHF TGTGCCAGCACCACTTTTACCCGCGGGTATTCACCCCTCCACTTT
TRBJ1-5 TRBV3-1/TRBV3-2 TRBD1 . CASIRRRRDRVNQPQHF TGTGCCAGCATCCGACGGCGTAGGGACAGGGTTAATCAGCCCCAGCATTTT
TRBJ2-1 TRBV4-3 . . CASSQYEGRSSYNEQFF TGCGCCAGCAGCCAATATGAGGGCAGGAGCTCCTACAATGAGCAGTTCTTC
TRBJ1-5 TRBV7-9 . . CASSLGSGGGNQPQHF TGTGCCAGCAGCTTAGGCAGCGGGGGTGGCAATCAGCCCCAGCATTTT
TRBJ1-1 TRBV6-5 . . CASSLTGWRGNTEAFF TGTGCCAGCAGTTTAACGGGGTGGAGAGGAAACACTGAAGCTTTCTTT
TRBJ1-3 TRBV9 . . CASEGLSGNTIYF TGTGCCAGCGAGGGCCTCTCTGGAAACACCATATATTTT
TRBJ1-6 TRBV5-5 TRBD1 . CASKKTGQGDSPLHF TGTGCCAGCAAGAAAACGGGACAGGGGGATTCACCCCTCCACTTT
TRBJ2-3 TRBV4-3 . . CASSQGPGRTDTQYF TGCGCCAGCAGCCAAGGTCCGGGGAGGACAGATACGCAGTATTTT
TRBJ2-1 TRBV7-2 TRBD2 . CASSGTSVYEQFF TGTGCCAGCAGCGGGACTAGCGTCTATGAGCAGTTCTTC
TRBJ2-3 TRBV7-9 TRBD1 . CASSLDRVRSDTQYF TGTGCCAGCAGCTTGGACAGGGTGAGGTCGGATACGCAGTATTTT
TRBJ2-3 TRBV7-2 TRBD2 . CASSFRLADRLTDTQYF TGTGCCAGCAGCTTCCGACTAGCGGATCGGTTGACAGATACGCAGTATTTT
TRBJ2-1 TRBV6-2/TRBV6-3 TRBD2 . CASSFPLAGGPHNEQFF TGTGCCAGCAGTTTTCCCTTAGCGGGAGGGCCACACAATGAGCAGTTCTTC
TRBJ1-2 TRBV7-2 TRBD1 . CAIKGAYPGYTF TGTGCCATCAAGGGGGCTTACCCCGGCTACACCTTC
TRBJ2-3 TRBV5-1 TRBD1 many CASSFSGQGSDTQYF TGCGCCAGCAGCTTCTCAGGACAGGGGTCAGATACGCAGTATTTT
TRBJ1-3 TRBV6-5 . . CASSYRDTIYF TGTGCCAGCAGTTACCGAGACACCATATATTTT
TRBJ2-7 TRBV28 . . CAIRSPLREQYF TGTGCCATCAGGTCCCCTCTCCGCGAGCAGTACTTC
TRBJ2-5 TRBV6-1 . . CASSESGRVPVYF TGTGCCAGCAGTGAATCGGGGAGAGTCCCGGTGTACTTC
TRBJ1-1 TRBV19 TRBD1 few CASSSFGRGLGNTEAFF TGTGCCAGTAGCTCATTTGGCAGGGGGCTTGGGAACACTGAAGCTTTCTTT
TRBJ2-1 TRBV5-1 . . CASLPSRGNINEQFF TGCGCCAGCCTTCCTAGCCGGGGGAATATCAATGAGCAGTTCTTC
TRBJ1-2 TRBV19 TRBD1 . CASSNPGTGGFYGYTF TGTGCCAGTAGTAATCCCGGGACAGGGGGCTTCTATGGCTACACCTTC
TRBJ2-2 TRBV24-1 . . CATGTTNTGELFF TGTGCCACCGGGACAACGAACACCGGGGAGCTGTTTTTT
TRBJ1-3 TRBV6-5 TRBD1 . CASSYSGGRTGNTIYF TGTGCCAGCAGTTACTCAGGGGGCCGAACTGGAAACACCATATATTTT
TRBJ2-7 TRBV11-2 TRBD2 once CASSLRLAGPYHEQYF TGTGCCAGCAGCTTACGACTAGCGGGACCGTACCACGAGCAGTACTTC
TRBJ1-5 TRBV10-3 . . CATAAGARNQPQHF TGTGCCACCGCGGCAGGGGCTCGCAATCAGCCCCAGCATTTT
TRBJ2-1 TRBV20-1 TRBD2 . CSASRGTSPPYNEQFF TGCAGTGCTAGTCGCGGGACTAGTCCTCCCTACAATGAGCAGTTCTTC
TRBJ2-7 TRBV27 TRBD2 few CASSPTGAGGRYEQYF TGTGCCAGCAGTCCCACCGGGGCGGGGGGGCGATACGAGCAGTACTTC
TRBJ1-1 TRBV28 . few CASSSTGILAEAFF TGTGCCAGCAGTTCCACAGGGATTCTAGCAGAAGCTTTCTTT
TRBJ1-1 TRBV19 TRBD1 . CASSMGQLNTEAFF TGTGCCAGTAGTATGGGACAGCTGAACACTGAAGCTTTCTTT
TRBJ2-2 TRBV19 . . CATASRWSGTSGGELFF TGTGCCACCGCCAGCAGGTGGAGCGGGACAAGTGGGGGGGAGCTGTTTTTT
TRBJ2-1 TRBV19 TRBD1 . CASKNTGGSYNEQFF TGTGCCAGCAAAAACACAGGGGGCTCCTACAATGAGCAGTTCTTC
TRBJ1-1 TRBV28 . . CASSPDSMNTEAFF TGTGCCAGCAGTCCGGACAGCATGAACACTGAAGCTTTCTTT
TRBJ1-2 TRBV5-6 . . CASSWSDSGTSYGYTF TGTGCCAGCAGCTGGTCCGACTCCGGGACATCCTATGGCTACACCTTC
TRBJ1-5 TRBV3-1/TRBV3-2 TRBD1 few CASSQEGQGNQPQHF TGTGCCAGCAGCCAGGAGGGACAGGGAAATCAGCCCCAGCATTTT